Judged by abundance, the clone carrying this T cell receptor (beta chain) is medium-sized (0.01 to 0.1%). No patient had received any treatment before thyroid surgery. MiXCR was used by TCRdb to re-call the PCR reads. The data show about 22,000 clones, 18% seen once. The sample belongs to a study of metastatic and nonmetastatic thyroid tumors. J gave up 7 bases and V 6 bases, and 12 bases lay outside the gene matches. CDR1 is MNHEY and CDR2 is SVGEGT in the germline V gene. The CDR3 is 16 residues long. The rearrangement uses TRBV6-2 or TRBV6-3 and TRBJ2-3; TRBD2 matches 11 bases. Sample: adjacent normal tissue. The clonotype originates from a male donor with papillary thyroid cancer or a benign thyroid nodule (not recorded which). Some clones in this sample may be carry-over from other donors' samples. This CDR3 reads CASSGTPTSGVYTQYF. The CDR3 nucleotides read TGTGCCAGCAGCGGAACCCCGACTAGCGGGGTATATACGCAGTATTTT.